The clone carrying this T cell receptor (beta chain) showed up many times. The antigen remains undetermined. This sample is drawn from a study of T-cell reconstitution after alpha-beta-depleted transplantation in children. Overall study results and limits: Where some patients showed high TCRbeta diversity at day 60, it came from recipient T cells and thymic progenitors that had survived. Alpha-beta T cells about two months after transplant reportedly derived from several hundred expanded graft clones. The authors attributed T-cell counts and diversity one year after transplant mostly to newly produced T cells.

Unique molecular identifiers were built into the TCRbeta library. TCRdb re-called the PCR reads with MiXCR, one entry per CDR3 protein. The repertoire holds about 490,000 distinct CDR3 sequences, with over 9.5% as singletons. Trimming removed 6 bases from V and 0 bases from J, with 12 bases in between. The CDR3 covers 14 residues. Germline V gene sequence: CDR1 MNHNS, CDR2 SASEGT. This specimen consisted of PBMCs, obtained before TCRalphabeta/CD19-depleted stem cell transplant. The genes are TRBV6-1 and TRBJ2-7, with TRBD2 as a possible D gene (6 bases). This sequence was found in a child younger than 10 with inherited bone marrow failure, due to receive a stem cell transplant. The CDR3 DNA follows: TGTGCCAGCAGGTCGGCGGGAAGCTCCTACGAGCAGTACTTC. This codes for CASRSAGSSYEQYF.